This record looks at one TCR beta chain sequence and its context. Genomic DNA from unsorted samples was obtained from about 82 million PBMCs (per sample). The sample comes from a study of shared clonotypes between healthy human individuals. About 28,000 T cell genomes (roughly 300 ng DNA) went into each PBMC replicate. Libraries were prepared by immunoSEQ multiplex PCR; TCRdb keeps only in-frame clonotypes and omits some of them. The sample shows about half a million clones, roughly 80% of them seen only once. CDR1 is MGHRA and CDR2 is YSYEKL in the germline V gene. With V trimmed by 4 bases and J by 6 bases, 6 bases remained unmatched. The CDR3 contains 14 residues.

The J gene is TRBJ1-1, the V gene TRBV4-1, with TRBD1 matching over 9 bases. Material: PBMCs. The source of this sequence is a woman between 40 and 55 years old in good health. Some clones in this sample may be carry-over from other donors' samples. The CDR3 DNA follows: TGCGCCAGCAGCCCTCGGGACAGGGTCCCTGAAGCTTTCTTT. Translation gives CASSPRDRVPEAFF.